The 29 T cell receptor beta chains given below trace back to one sample, sequenced in a study of shared clonotypes between healthy human individuals. Naivety among CD8 cells was defined by CD45RO negativity and positive CCR7 selection, thereby excluding terminally differentiated effector memory CD45RA+ cells. Sequenced by immunoSEQ multiplex PCR; TCRdb stores in-frame clones only, minus some. The sample yields more than 500,000 clones, 85% to 95% seen once. Specimen: naive CD8+ T cells sorted from blood. These receptor sequences come from a woman in her thirties in good health.

This clone was seen a few times. V gene TRBV9 combines with J gene TRBJ1-2, with 9 positions matching TRBD1. With 3 bases clipped from V and 5 bases from J, the junction kept 8 bases outside the gene matches. CDR3 length: 15 residues. Germline V gives CDR1 SGDLS, CDR2 YYNGEE. The CDR3 here is CASSGPRGQGYGYTF. CDR3 DNA sequence: TGTGCCAGCAGCGGGCCTCGGGGACAGGGTTATGGCTACACCTTC.

The chain recombines TRBV28 with TRBJ2-7; perhaps TRBD2 as D (7 bases). CDR1 MDHEN and CDR2 SYDVKM come from the germline V gene. Between the trimmed V and J ends, which lost 7 bases and 5 bases, there was a span of 24 bases. This CDR3 is 16 amino acids long. CDR3 loop: CASTQGISGGFNEQYF. The CDR3 bases are TGTGCCAGCACGCAAGGAATCTCGGGGGGCTTCAACGAGCAGTACTTC.

The V and J genes are TRBV28 and TRBJ1-1; TRBD1 aligns across 8 bases. The CDR3 spans 13 residues. CDR1 and CDR2 (germline): MDHEN, SYDVKM. Trimming cost V 2 bases and J 8 bases; bases outside gene matches: 4. The CDR3 DNA is TGTGCCAGCAGTTTACAGGGGGCCACAGAAGCTTTCTTT. Protein sequence: CASSLQGATEAFF.

The J gene is TRBJ1-5, the V gene TRBV28, with 8 bases identical to TRBD1. There are 16 residues in the CDR3. CDR1 MDHEN and CDR2 SYDVKM come from the germline V gene. V shed 6 bases and J 5 bases; nucleotides not matched to a gene: 12. This chain's CDR3 is CASSLNDRGVYQPQHF. The CDR3, as DNA: TGTGCCAGCAGCTTAAACGACAGGGGTGTTTATCAGCCCCAGCATTTT.

The gene calls are TRBV19 and TRBJ1-6; the D is unclear. CDR3 length: 14 amino acids. The ends were cut back, 8 bases at V and 6 bases at J, with 14 bases in the middle. Germline CDR1 reads LNHDA; CDR2 reads SQIVND (reference sequence). The CDR3 bases are TGTGCCAGTGCCGCTCGGGAAATTAATTCACCCCTCCACTTT. It translates to CASAAREINSPLHF.

V usage is TRBV4-1 and J usage is TRBJ2-2; no clear D. The CDR3 is 13 residues long. Trimming took 4 bases from V and 3 from J, leaving 6 bases between them. The germline V gene encodes CDR1 MGHRA and CDR2 YSYEKL. CDR3 region: CASSPTDTGELFF. CDR3 coding DNA: TGCGCCAGCAGCCCCACGGACACCGGGGAGCTGTTTTTT.

CDR3 region: CAISEPSLDTYNEQFF. The CDR3 DNA is TGTGCCATCAGTGAGCCTAGTCTAGACACCTACAATGAGCAGTTCTTC. The chain couples TRBV10-3 to TRBJ2-1; no reliable D call. With 2 bases removed from V and 2 bases from J, the gap between germline ends came to 13 bases. CDR1 is ENHRY and CDR2 is SYGVKD in the germline V gene. The CDR3 consists of 16 residues.

The rearrangement joins TRBV30 to TRBJ2-3; perhaps TRBD2 as D (6 bases). This CDR3 is built from 14 residues. The V end lost 2 bases, the J end lost 3 bases, and 12 bases lay between the germline ends. CDR1 and CDR2 (germline): GTSNPN, SVGIG (reference sequence). CDR3: CAWSFARGTDTQYF. CDR3 nucleotide sequence: TGTGCCTGGAGTTTCGCACGGGGGACAGATACGCAGTATTTT.

V is TRBV6-1 and J is TRBJ2-1; 8 nucleotides align to TRBD2. The ends lost 3 bases at V and 7 bases at J; junction bases unmatched: 11. The germline V gene has CDR1 MNHNS and CDR2 SASEGT. The CDR3 contains 16 residues. CDR3 sequence: CASSDDPGLGSNEQFF. CDR3 DNA: TGTGCCAGCAGTGACGATCCGGGACTAGGGAGTAATGAGCAGTTCTTC.

The chain employs TRBV27 and TRBJ2-7; TRBD2 agrees at 9 bases. The V gene's germline CDR1 is MNHEY and CDR2 SMNVEV (reference sequence). V lost 3 bases and J lost 5; bases outside the gene matches: 8. CDR3 length: 15 residues. The CDR3 DNA follows: TGTGCCAGCAGTTTGCAAGCGGGAGGCCTCGACGAGCAGTACTTC. Protein: CASSLQAGGLDEQYF.

The CDR3 loop reads CASSPKPPYLGEKLFF. The CDR3, as DNA: TGTGCCAGCAGCCCTAAGCCACCTTACCTCGGGGAAAAACTGTTTTTT. The V call is TRBV7-6, the J call TRBJ1-4, with unresolved D. Germline V gives CDR1 SGHVS, CDR2 FNYEAQ. CDR3 size: 16 residues. V gave up 5 bases and J gave up 8 bases, with 21 bases separating them.

The chain carries TRBV28 and TRBJ2-7, with D possibly being TRBD2 (6 bases). Trimming removed 3 bases at V and 0 bases at J, with 24 bases between. Germline CDR1 and CDR2: MDHEN and SYDVKM. The CDR3 loop spans 19 amino acids. CDR3 sequence reads: CASSLMRGGRPMSSYEQYF. DNA of the CDR3: TGTGCCAGCAGTTTGATGCGTGGGGGGAGACCGATGAGCTCCTACGAGCAGTACTTC.

With regard to this clone: Other nucleotide sequences in the sample specify the same CDR3. The chain carries TRBV27 and TRBJ2-7, with D possibly matching TRBD1 (6 bases). Germline assignment: CDR1 MNHEY and CDR2 SMNVEV (reference sequence). The CDR3 covers 14 residues. The V and J ends lost 0 bases and 1 base respectively, with 7 bases between them. The CDR3: CASSLSTGSYEQYF. CDR3 sequence (DNA): TGTGCCAGCAGTTTATCCACAGGGTCCTACGAGCAGTACTTC.

The gene calls are TRBV10-3 and TRBJ2-7; 16 bases line up with TRBD2. The junction had 3 bases not matched to a gene; V was cut back by 4 bases and J by 0 bases. Germline CDR1 reads ENHRY; CDR2 reads SYGVKD. The CDR3 spans 17 residues. The CDR3 coding sequence is TGTGCCATCAGTGGGGGGACTAGCGGGAGGGACTCCTACGAGCAGTACTTC. It codes for CAISGGTSGRDSYEQYF.

The chain uses TRBV19 and TRBJ2-1; perhaps TRBD2 as D (6 bases). There are 16 residues in the CDR3. Germline lookup yields CDR1 LNHDA and CDR2 SQIVND (reference sequence). V shed 5 bases and J shed 9 bases, with 23 bases lying between them. The CDR3 sequence: CASSVRDWLKSAEQFF. CDR3 DNA: TGTGCCAGTAGTGTCCGGGACTGGCTTAAGTCGGCTGAGCAGTTCTTC.

The rearrangement joins TRBV28 to TRBJ2-3; 8 bases map to TRBD2. After removal of 8 bases from V and 0 bases from J, the junction contained 19 bases not matched to a gene. CDR3 size: 19 residues. Germline V gene sequence: CDR1 MDHEN, CDR2 SYDVKM. The CDR3 nucleotides are TGTGCCAGCTATCGATCGCGGGAGGCGGAGCAAGCTAGCACAGATACGCAGTATTTT. This gives the protein CASYRSREAEQASTDTQYF.

The chain uses TRBV5-1 and TRBJ2-7, with D possibly matching TRBD1 (8 bases). Trimming shortened V by 4 bases and J by 3 bases, and 17 bases separated the two germline ends. Germline V gives CDR1 SGHRS, CDR2 YFSETQ. This CDR3 has 15 amino acids. DNA for the CDR3: TGCGCCAGCAGCCCCACAGGGGGGGCTGGCTACGAGCAGTACTTC. It encodes CASSPTGGAGYEQYF.

The chain has TRBV7-3 and TRBJ2-2; 9 bases line up with TRBD2. Per germline, CDR1 SGHTA and CDR2 FQGTGA. The V segment lost 0 bases and the J segment 5 bases; nucleotides outside the gene matches: 7. The CDR3 totals 17 residues. CDR3 residues: CASSLTPGLAVTGELFF. Here the CDR3 DNA reads TGTGCCAGCAGCTTAACGCCGGGACTAGCAGTAACCGGGGAGCTGTTTTTT.

The chain uses TRBV19 and TRBJ1-1; D is perhaps TRBD1 (5 bases). The V gene lost 3 bases and the J gene lost 3 bases, with 11 bases spanning the gap. The CDR3 has 14 residues. Germline V gene lookup returns CDR1 LNHDA and CDR2 SQIVND (reference sequence). CDR3 in DNA: TGTGCCAGTAGTATTTACGTGGGGGACACTGAAGCTTTCTTT. This codes for CASSIYVGDTEAFF.

The chain couples TRBV2 to TRBJ1-5; the D gene is possibly TRBD1 (5 bases). The CDR3 is 14 residues long. V dropped 8 bases and J dropped 4 bases, with 15 bases sitting between them. Germline V gene data show CDR1 as SNHLY and CDR2 as FYNNEI. The CDR3 sequence is CASDVQGENQPQHF. The CDR3 DNA sequence: TGTGCCAGCGATGTGCAGGGTGAGAATCAGCCCCAGCATTTT. Filled out from reference TRBV2 and TRBJ1-5, the complete variable domain reads EPEVTQTPSHQVTQMGQEVILRCVPISNHLYFYWYRQILGQKVEFLVSFYNNEISEKSEIFDDQFSVERPDGSNFTLKIRSTKLEDSAMYFCASDVQGENQPQHFGDGTRLSIL.

The gene calls are TRBV5-8 and TRBJ2-5; D is perhaps TRBD2 (6 bases). There are 16 residues in the CDR3. V shed 4 bases and J shed 3 bases, with 19 bases lying between them. The germline V gene has CDR1 SGHTS and CDR2 YDEGEE. CDR3 protein: CASSRTPVGGKETQYF. Written as DNA, the CDR3 is TGTGCCAGCAGCCGAACCCCGGTGGGGGGAAAAGAGACCCAGTACTTC. The full variable domain, completed using reference TRBV5-8 and TRBJ2-5, is EAGVTQSPTHLIKTRGQQATLRCSPISGHTSVYWYQQALGLGLQFLLWYDEGEERNRGNFPPRFSGRQFPNYSSELNVNALELEDSALYLCASSRTPVGGKETQYFGPGTRLLVL.

This rearrangement joins TRBV2 to TRBJ2-7; D may be TRBD1 (5 bases). The germline V and J ends were trimmed by 6 bases and 4 bases, with 13 bases remaining between them. Germline values: CDR1 SNHLY, CDR2 FYNNEI. CDR3 size: 13 residues. Written as DNA, the CDR3 is TGTGCCAGCAGGGACATACCGACTTACGAGCAGTACTTC. Translating it yields CASRDIPTYEQYF.

This sequence joins TRBV19 and TRBJ1-1, with D perhaps matching TRBD1 (6 bases). Between the trimmed V and J ends, which lost 6 bases and 8 bases, there was a span of 25 bases. Germline CDR1 is LNHDA and CDR2 is SQIVND (reference sequence). The CDR3 has 16 residues. The CDR3 coding sequence is TGTGCCAGTAGACCGGGACAAGACACCGAATGGGGCGAAGCTTTCTTT. This encodes CASRPGQDTEWGEAFF.

The chain couples TRBV5-1 to TRBJ2-1; the D gene is possibly TRBD2 (6 bases). Trimming pared 2 bases from V and 4 bases from J, leaving 19 bases between. There are 17 residues in the CDR3. Germline-derived CDR1 and CDR2 are SGHRS and YFSETQ. This chain's CDR3 is CASSFTGSELMYNEQFF. As DNA, the CDR3 is TGCGCCAGCAGCTTCACCGGGAGCGAGTTAATGTACAATGAGCAGTTCTTC. The entire variable domain, with the rest obtained from reference TRBV5-1 and TRBJ2-1, is as follows: KAGVTQTPRYLIKTRGQQVTLSCSPISGHRSVSWYQQTPGQGLQFLFEYFSETQRNKGNFPGRFSGRQFSNSRSEMNVSTLELGDSALYLCASSFTGSELMYNEQFFGPGTRLTVL.

V is TRBV27 and J is TRBJ2-7; D is perhaps TRBD2 (5 bases). CDR1 and CDR2 from the germline V gene are MNHEY and SMNVEV (reference sequence). The length of the CDR3 is 13 residues. V lost 4 bases to trimming and J lost 3 bases, with 10 bases between them. Here the CDR3 reads CASSSGMLYEQYF. CDR3 in DNA: TGTGCCAGCAGTTCCGGGATGCTCTACGAGCAGTACTTC.

The chain carries TRBV6-5 and TRBJ2-7; maybe TRBD1 (6 bases). The germline V gene encodes CDR1 MNHEY and CDR2 SVGAGI. Trimming took off 5 bases at V and 5 bases at J, with 10 bases between the two ends. CDR3 length equals 12 residues. Here the CDR3 reads CASSNHRDEQYF. CDR3 sequence (DNA): TGTGCCAGCAGTAATCACAGGGACGAGCAGTACTTC.

The sample holds one count of this clone. The CDR3 sequence: CASSFGMTVGSGNTIYF. DNA of the CDR3: TGTGCCAGCAGTTTCGGAATGACGGTGGGCTCTGGAAACACCATATATTTT. V is TRBV28 and J is TRBJ1-3, with unresolved D. Trimming took 3 bases from V and 0 from J, leaving 15 bases between them. CDR3 size: 17 residues. Germline CDR1 and CDR2: MDHEN and SYDVKM.

This clone has just a few counts. This chain links TRBV7-9 with TRBJ2-5, with 7 bases identical to TRBD2. The CDR3 length is 15 residues. The trim removed 3 bases at V and 4 bases at J, leaving 8 bases unmatched. Looked up from germline, CDR1 is SEHNR and CDR2 is FQNEAQ (reference sequence). DNA of the CDR3: TGTGCCAGCAGCTTTACCGGGACTACGGGAGAGACCCAGTACTTC. The encoded protein is CASSFTGTTGETQYF.

The DNA for the CDR3 is TGCGCCAGCAGCTTGAGACTAGCGGGGGATTACTCCTACGAGCAGTACTTC. It yields the protein CASSLRLAGDYSYEQYF. V usage is TRBV5-1 and J usage is TRBJ2-7, with TRBD2 matching 12 bases. Trimming at V came to 1 base and at J to 0 bases, leaving 5 bases not matched to a gene. CDR3 size: 17 residues. Germline CDR1 and CDR2: SGHRS and YFSETQ.